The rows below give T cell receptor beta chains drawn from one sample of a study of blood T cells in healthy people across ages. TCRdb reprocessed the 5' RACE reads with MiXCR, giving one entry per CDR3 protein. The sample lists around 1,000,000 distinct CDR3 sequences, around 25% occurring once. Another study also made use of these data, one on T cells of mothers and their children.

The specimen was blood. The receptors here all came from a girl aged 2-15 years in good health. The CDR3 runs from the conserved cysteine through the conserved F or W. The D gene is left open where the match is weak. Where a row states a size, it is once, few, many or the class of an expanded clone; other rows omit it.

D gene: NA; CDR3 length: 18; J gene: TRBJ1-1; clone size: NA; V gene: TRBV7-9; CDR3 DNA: TGTGCCAGCAGCTTAGGAAACGGGCACCCAGCCTTTAACACTGAAGCTTTCTTT; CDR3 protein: CASSLGNGHPAFNTEAFF
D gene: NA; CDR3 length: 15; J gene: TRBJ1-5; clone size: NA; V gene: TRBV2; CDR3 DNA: TGTGCCGGCAGTGATTTGGGGGGAAGCAATCAGCCCCAGCATTTT; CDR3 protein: CAGSDLGGSNQPQHF
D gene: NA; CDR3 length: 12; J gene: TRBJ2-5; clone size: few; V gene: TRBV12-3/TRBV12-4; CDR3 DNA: TGTGCCAGCAGTTTTGGGGGGCGGGCCCAGTACTTC; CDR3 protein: CASSFGGRAQYF
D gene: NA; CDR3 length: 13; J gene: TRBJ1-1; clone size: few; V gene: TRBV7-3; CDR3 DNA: TGTGCCAGCAGCCCTCAGGCGAACACTGAAGCTTTCTTT; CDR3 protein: CASSPQANTEAFF
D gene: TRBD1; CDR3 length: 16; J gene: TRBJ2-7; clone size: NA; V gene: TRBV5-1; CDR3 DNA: TGCGCCAGCAGCTCACACCCCGGGACAGTCTCCTACGAGCAGTACTTC; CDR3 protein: CASSSHPGTVSYEQYF
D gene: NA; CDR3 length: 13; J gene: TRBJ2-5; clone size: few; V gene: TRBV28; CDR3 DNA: TGTGCCAGCAGTTTATCTAGCTCGGAGACCCAGTACTTC; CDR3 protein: CASSLSSSETQYF
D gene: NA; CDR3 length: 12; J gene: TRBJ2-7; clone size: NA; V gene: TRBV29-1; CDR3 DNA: TGCAGCGTGGAAGGTTTCTCCGACGAGCAGTACTTC; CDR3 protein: CSVEGFSDEQYF
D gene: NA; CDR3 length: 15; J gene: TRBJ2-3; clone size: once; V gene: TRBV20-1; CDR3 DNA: TGCAGTGCTGAAATAGCGGAGGGAAGCACAGATACGCAGTATTTT; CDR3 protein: CSAEIAEGSTDTQYF
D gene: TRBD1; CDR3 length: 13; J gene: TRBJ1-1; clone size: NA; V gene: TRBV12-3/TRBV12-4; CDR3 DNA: TGTGCCAGCAGCACCGGGACAGAGGGGCGAGCTTTCTTT; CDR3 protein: CASSTGTEGRAFF
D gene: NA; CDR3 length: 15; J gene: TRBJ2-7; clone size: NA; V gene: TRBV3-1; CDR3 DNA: TGTGCCAGCAGCCAAGGACGAAGACGCTCCTACGAGCAGTACTTC; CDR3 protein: CASSQGRRRSYEQYF
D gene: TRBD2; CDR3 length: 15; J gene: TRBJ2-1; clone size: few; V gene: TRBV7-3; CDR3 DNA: TGTGCCAGCAGCGTAGATAGCGGGGGGAACAATGAGCAGTTCTTC; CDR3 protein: CASSVDSGGNNEQFF
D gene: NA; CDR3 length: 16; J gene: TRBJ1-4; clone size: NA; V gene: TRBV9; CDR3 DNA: TGTGCCAGCAGCGTAGGGGCAGTCCCAACTAATGAAAAACTGTTTTTT; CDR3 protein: CASSVGAVPTNEKLFF
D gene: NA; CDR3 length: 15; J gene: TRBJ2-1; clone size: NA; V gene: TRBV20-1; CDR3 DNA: TGCAGTGCTAGACTCCTTTTTAGCTCCTACAATGAGCAGTTCTTC; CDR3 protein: CSARLLFSSYNEQFF
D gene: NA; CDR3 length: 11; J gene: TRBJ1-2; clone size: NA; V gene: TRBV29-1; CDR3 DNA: TGCAGCGTTGGTGGAGACTATGGCTACACCTTC; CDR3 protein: CSVGGDYGYTF
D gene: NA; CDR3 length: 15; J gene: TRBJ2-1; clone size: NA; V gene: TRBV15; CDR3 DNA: TGTGCCACCAGCAGAGATGGGTTCAAAAACAATGAGCAGTTCTTC; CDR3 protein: CATSRDGFKNNEQFF
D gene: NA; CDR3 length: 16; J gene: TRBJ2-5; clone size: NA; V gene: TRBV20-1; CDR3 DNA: TGCAGTGCTAGAGATTCCCAGCGAGGGGAAATAGAGACCCAGTGCTTC; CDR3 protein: CSARDSQRGEIETQCF
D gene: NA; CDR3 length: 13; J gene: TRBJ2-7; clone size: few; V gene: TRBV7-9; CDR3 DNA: TGTGCCAGCAGCTTATTTTATCCCGACGAGCAGTACTTC; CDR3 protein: CASSLFYPDEQYF
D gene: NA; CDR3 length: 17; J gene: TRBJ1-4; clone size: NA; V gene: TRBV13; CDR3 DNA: TGTGCCAGCAGCTTGGAATCTTACGGGGGTTCTAATGAAAAACTGTTTTTT; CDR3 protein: CASSLESYGGSNEKLFF
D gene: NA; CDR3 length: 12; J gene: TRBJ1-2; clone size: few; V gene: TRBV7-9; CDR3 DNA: TGTGCCAGCAGCTTTGGAGTAGATGGCTACACCTTC; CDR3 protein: CASSFGVDGYTF
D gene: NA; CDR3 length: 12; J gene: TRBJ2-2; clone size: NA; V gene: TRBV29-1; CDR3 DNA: TGCAGCGTTGACGGGGTTGGCGGGGAGCTGTTTTTT; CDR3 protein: CSVDGVGGELFF
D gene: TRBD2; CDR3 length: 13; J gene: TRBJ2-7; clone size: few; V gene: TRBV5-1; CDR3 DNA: TGCGCCAGCAGCTCCCTCCAGCGGGAGAGGCAGTACTTC; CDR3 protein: CASSSLQRERQYF
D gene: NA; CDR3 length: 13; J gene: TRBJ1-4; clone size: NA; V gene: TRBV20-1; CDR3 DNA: TGCAGTGCTAGATCGGTCTTGAGTGAAAAACTGTTTTTT; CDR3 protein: CSARSVLSEKLFF
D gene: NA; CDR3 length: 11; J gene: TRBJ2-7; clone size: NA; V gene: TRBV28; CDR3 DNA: TGTGCCAGCAGTTTTTCTCTGGATCAGTACTTC; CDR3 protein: CASSFSLDQYF
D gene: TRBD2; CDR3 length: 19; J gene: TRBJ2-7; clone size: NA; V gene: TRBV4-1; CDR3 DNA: TGCGCCAGCAGCCAAGATGGGGCTAGCGGGAGGGCCGTCACCTACGAGCAGTACTTC; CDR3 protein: CASSQDGASGRAVTYEQYF
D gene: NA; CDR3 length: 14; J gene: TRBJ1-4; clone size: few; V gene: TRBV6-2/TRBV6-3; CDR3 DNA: TGTGCCAGCAGCAGGGACCCAACTAATGAAAAACTGTTTTTT; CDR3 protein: CASSRDPTNEKLFF
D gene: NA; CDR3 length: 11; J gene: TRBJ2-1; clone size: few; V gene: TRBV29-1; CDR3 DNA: TGCAGCGTTCGGGGGTACAATGAGCAGTTCTTC; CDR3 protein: CSVRGYNEQFF